This T cell receptor beta chain stems from a study of shared clonotypes between healthy human individuals. Study-level results: Rarefaction revealed incomplete sorted-subset sequencing despite large depth.

The naive CD8 population came from CD45RO-negative cells selected for CCR7, without terminally differentiated effector memory CD45RA+ cells. On this clone itself: Its antigen remains unidentified. The junction departs from germline at one end; a sequencing error may be responsible.

CDR1 is SSHAT and CDR2 is FNYEAQ in the germline V gene (reference sequence). The CDR3 runs to 15 residues. The study ran the assay at deep level. TCRdb keeps only in-frame clones here, not all; method: immunoSEQ multiplex PCR. The data show roughly 810,000 clones, 95% to 97% seen once. The receptor comes from a man aged 30 to 39 in good health. Input material: naive CD8+ T cells sorted from blood. The chain recombines TRBV7-7 with TRBJ2-3, with a tentative D call TRBD1 (6 bases). In DNA form, the CDR3 reads TGTGCTAGCAGCACAACGATAGACAGGACCGATACGCAGTATTTT. Its protein product is CASSTTIDRTDTQYF.